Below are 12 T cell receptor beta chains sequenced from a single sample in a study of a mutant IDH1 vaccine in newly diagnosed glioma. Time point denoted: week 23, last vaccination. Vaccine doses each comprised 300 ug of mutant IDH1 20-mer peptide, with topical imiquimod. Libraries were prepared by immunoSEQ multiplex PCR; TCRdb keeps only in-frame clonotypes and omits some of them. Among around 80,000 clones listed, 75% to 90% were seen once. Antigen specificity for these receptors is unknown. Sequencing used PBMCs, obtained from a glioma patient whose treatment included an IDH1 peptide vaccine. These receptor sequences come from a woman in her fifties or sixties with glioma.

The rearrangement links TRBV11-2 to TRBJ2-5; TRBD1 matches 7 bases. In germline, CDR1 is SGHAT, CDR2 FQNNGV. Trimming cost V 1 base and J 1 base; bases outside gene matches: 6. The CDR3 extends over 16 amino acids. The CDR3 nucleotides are TGTGCCAGCAGCTTAGGGAACAGGGGCGTCCAAGAGACCCAGTACTTC. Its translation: CASSLGNRGVQETQYF.

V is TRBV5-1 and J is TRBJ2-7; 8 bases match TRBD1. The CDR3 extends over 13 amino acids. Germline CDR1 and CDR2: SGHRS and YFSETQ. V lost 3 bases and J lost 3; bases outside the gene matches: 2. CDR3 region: CASSYGQGYEQYF. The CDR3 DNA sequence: TGCGCCAGCAGCTACGGACAGGGCTACGAGCAGTACTTC.

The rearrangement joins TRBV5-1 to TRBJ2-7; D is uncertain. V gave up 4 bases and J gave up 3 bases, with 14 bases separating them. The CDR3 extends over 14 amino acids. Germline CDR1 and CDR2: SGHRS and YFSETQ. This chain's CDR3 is CASSDNRFFYEQYF. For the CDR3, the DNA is TGCGCCAGCAGCGACAATCGATTTTTCTACGAGCAGTACTTC.

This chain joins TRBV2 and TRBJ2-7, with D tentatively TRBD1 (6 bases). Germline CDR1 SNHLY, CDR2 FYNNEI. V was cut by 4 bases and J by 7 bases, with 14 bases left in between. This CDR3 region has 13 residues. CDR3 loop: CASSGTEAWEQYF. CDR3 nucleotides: TGTGCCAGCAGTGGGACAGAAGCGTGGGAGCAGTACTTC.

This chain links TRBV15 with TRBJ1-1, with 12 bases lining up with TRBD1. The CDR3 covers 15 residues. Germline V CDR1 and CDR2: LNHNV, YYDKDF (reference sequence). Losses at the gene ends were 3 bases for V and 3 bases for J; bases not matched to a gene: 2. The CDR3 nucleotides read TGTGCCACCAGCAGGGGACAGGGGGCTTACACTGAAGCTTTCTTT. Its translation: CATSRGQGAYTEAFF.

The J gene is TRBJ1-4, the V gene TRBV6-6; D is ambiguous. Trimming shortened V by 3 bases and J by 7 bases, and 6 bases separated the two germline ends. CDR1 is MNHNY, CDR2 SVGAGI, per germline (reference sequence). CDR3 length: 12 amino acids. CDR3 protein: CASSYVTEKLFF. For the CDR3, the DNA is TGTGCCAGCAGTTATGTCACTGAAAAACTGTTTTTT.

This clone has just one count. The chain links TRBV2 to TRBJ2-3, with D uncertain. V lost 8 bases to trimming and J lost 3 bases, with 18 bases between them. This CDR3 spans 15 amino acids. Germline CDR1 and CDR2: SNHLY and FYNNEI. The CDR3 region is CASYSRPLRTDTQYF. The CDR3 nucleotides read TGTGCCAGCTATTCCAGACCCTTGAGGACAGATACGCAGTATTTT.

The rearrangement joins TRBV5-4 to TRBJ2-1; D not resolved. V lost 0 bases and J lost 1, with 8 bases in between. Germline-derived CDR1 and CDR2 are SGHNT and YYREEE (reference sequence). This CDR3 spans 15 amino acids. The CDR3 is CASSLDRPSYNEQFF. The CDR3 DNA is TGTGCCAGCAGCTTGGACAGACCGTCCTACAATGAGCAGTTCTTC.

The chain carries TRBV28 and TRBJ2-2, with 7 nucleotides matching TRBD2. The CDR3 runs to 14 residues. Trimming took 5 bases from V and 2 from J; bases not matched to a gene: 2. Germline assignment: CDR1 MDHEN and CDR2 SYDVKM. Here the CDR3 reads CASSSGTNTGELFF. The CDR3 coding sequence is TGTGCCAGCAGTAGCGGGACCAACACCGGGGAGCTGTTTTTT.

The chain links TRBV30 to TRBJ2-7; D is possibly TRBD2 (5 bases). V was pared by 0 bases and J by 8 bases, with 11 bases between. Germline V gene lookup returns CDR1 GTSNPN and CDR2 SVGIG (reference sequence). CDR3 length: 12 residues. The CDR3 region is CAWSVTTLKQYF. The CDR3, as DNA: TGTGCCTGGAGTGTGACTACCCTCAAGCAGTACTTC. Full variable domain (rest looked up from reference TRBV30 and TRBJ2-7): SQTIHQWPATLVQPVGSPLSLECTVEGTSNPNLYWYRQAAGRGLQLLFYSVGIGQISSEVPQNLSASRPQDRQFILSSKKLLLSDSGFYLCAWSVTTLKQYFGPGTRLTVT.

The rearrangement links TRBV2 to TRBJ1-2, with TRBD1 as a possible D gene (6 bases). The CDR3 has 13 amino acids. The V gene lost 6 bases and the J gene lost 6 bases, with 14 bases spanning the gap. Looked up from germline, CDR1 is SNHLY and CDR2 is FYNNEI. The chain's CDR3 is CASRARTVHGYTF. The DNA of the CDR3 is TGTGCCAGCAGGGCCCGGACAGTCCATGGCTACACCTTC.

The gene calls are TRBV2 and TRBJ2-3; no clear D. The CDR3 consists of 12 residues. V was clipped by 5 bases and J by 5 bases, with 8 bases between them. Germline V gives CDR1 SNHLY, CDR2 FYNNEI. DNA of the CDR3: TGTGCCAGCAGTACCGACGGAGATACGCAGTATTTT. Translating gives CASSTDGDTQYF.